Following are 22 T cell receptor beta chains from one sample sequenced in a study of T cells after yellow fever vaccination. TCRdb redid the calling of the 5' RACE reads with MiXCR, one entry per CDR3 protein. The profile shows hundreds of thousands of distinct CDR3 sequences, around an eighth of them singletons. Sequenced material: PBMCs, taken on the day of the yellow fever booster vaccination. These TCRs come from a man aged 25 to 45 who received the YFV17D yellow fever vaccine.

This clonotype was seen a few times. The chain couples TRBV7-3 to TRBJ2-3; 9 nucleotides line up with TRBD2. Unmatched junction bases numbered 8, after V lost 4 bases and J lost 3 bases. This CDR3 has 16 residues. Germline assignment: CDR1 SGHTA and CDR2 FQGTGA. CDR3 sequence: CASSSRSGRGTDTQYF. For the CDR3, the DNA is TGTGCCAGCAGCTCGCGTAGCGGGAGAGGTACAGATACGCAGTATTTT.

A word on this clonotype: A much bigger clone sits one base away, suggesting this may be a read error. The rearrangement joins TRBV20-1 to TRBJ2-7; 7 positions match TRBD2. V dropped 4 bases and J dropped 3; count of bases not matched to a gene: 6. CDR1 and CDR2 from the germline V gene are DFQATT and SNEGSKA (reference sequence). There are 13 residues in the CDR3. CDR3 DNA sequence: TGCAGTGCTACCCCCGGCGGGGGCTACGAGCAGTACTTC. It is translated as CSATPGGGYEQYF.

The table lists this clonotype with a few counts. V gene TRBV6-2 or TRBV6-3 combines with J gene TRBJ2-5; D call uncertain. The CDR3 consists of 14 residues. Per the germline V gene, CDR1 is MNHEY and CDR2 is SVGEGT. The V and J ends lost 6 bases and 2 bases respectively, with 13 bases between them. This CDR3 is CASRDGQLQETQYF. The CDR3 DNA follows: TGTGCCAGCAGGGATGGGCAGCTACAAGAGACCCAGTACTTC.

This clonotype has a handful of counts. J is TRBJ2-3 and V is TRBV2; D might be TRBD2 (5 bases). Trimming stripped 6 bases from V and 0 bases from J, with 10 bases between. The CDR3 spans 14 residues. In germline, CDR1 is SNHLY, CDR2 FYNNEI. The CDR3 DNA sequence: TGTGCCAGCAGCCCGGACTGGAGCACAGATACGCAGTATTTT. It codes for CASSPDWSTDTQYF.

The chain carries TRBV11-2 and TRBJ2-1, with D tentatively TRBD2 (6 bases). V shed 5 bases and J shed 4 bases, with 12 bases lying between them. The length of the CDR3 is 14 residues. CDR1 is SGHAT, CDR2 FQNNGV, per germline. In DNA form, the CDR3 reads TGTGCCAGCAGCCGGGACTGGAATTACAATGAGCAGTTCTTC. This gives the protein CASSRDWNYNEQFF.

This clonotype was seen only a few times. The DNA of the CDR3 is TGCGCCAGCAGCTTGGGGGACAGGGGTGAAAAACTGTTTTTT. Its translation is CASSLGDRGEKLFF. The chain links TRBV5-1 to TRBJ1-4; 10 nucleotides align to TRBD1. Germline assignment: CDR1 SGHRS and CDR2 YFSETQ. The CDR3 loop spans 14 amino acids. The trim removed 0 bases at V and 7 bases at J, leaving 0 bases unmatched.

In its sample, this clonotype was seen many times. The chain is built from TRBV2 and TRBJ1-6; D may be TRBD1 (5 bases). Germline CDR1 and CDR2: SNHLY and FYNNEI. The V end lost 4 bases, the J end lost 14 bases, and 12 bases lay between the germline ends. The CDR3 has 12 amino acids. The CDR3 sequence is CASSGGRVTLHF. CDR3 in DNA: TGTGCCAGCAGTGGGGGCCGGGTCACCCTCCACTTT.

This clonotype showed up just a few times. The V and J genes are TRBV9 and TRBJ2-1, with D possibly matching TRBD2 (5 bases). Germline CDR1 reads SGDLS; CDR2 reads YYNGEE. V was shortened by 0 bases and J by 1 base, with 11 bases between the two germline ends. CDR3 length: 16 residues. The DNA of the CDR3 is TGTGCCAGCAGCGTAGTTGAGGGCCTTTCCTACAATGAGCAGTTCTTC. As protein: CASSVVEGLSYNEQFF.

This clonotype occurred a few times. The chain uses TRBV27 and TRBJ2-4; no reliable D call. The CDR3 extends over 13 amino acids. Germline CDR1 is MNHEY and CDR2 is SMNVEV (reference sequence). Trimming left V 5 bases short and J 9 bases short, with 14 bases between. The CDR3 DNA follows: TGTGCCAGCAGTATGCTTCGCCAGCCCATTCAGTACTTC. As protein: CASSMLRQPIQYF.

V and J are TRBV19 and TRBJ1-5, with D unclear. Trimming removed 6 bases from V and 8 bases from J, with 14 bases in between. Germline V lookup: CDR1 LNHDA, CDR2 SQIVND (reference sequence). This CDR3 is built from 13 residues. The DNA of the CDR3 is TGTGCCAGTAGCCCCGTCCTTAAGGAGCCCCAGCATTTT. It encodes CASSPVLKEPQHF.

The sample holds a few counts of this clonotype. The V and J genes are TRBV27 and TRBJ1-5; no definite D call. V was shortened by 4 bases and J by 0 bases, with 16 bases between the two germline ends. CDR1 is MNHEY, CDR2 SMNVEV, per germline (reference sequence). The CDR3 extends over 17 amino acids. The CDR3: CASSSTSFPSSNQPQHF. The CDR3 DNA reads TGTGCCAGCAGTTCCACCTCTTTTCCTTCTAGCAATCAGCCCCAGCATTTT.

This chain uses TRBV11-2 with TRBJ2-5; D might be TRBD2 (6 bases). V gave up 4 bases and J gave up 3 bases, with 15 bases separating them. The CDR3 consists of 15 residues. Germline loops: CDR1 SGHAT, CDR2 FQNNGV. Written as DNA, the CDR3 is TGTGCCAGCAGCTCCCCTCTCGGGACTGAAGAGACCCAGTACTTC. This translates into CASSSPLGTEETQYF.

V gene TRBV5-1 combines with J gene TRBJ2-1, with D hard to call. V lost 6 bases and J lost 3, with 10 bases in between. The germline V gene has CDR1 SGHRS and CDR2 YFSETQ. There are 13 residues in the CDR3. CDR3 sequence: CASTGLDYNEQFF. The CDR3 DNA sequence: TGCGCCAGCACCGGGTTGGACTACAATGAGCAGTTCTTC. Complete variable domain (other parts from reference TRBV5-1 and TRBJ2-1): KAGVTQTPRYLIKTRGQQVTLSCSPISGHRSVSWYQQTPGQGLQFLFEYFSETQRNKGNFPGRFSGRQFSNSRSEMNVSTLELGDSALYLCASTGLDYNEQFFGPGTRLTVL.

This clonotype was observed a few times. This chain links TRBV7-8 with TRBJ2-7, with TRBD2 matching 8 bases. Germline trimming cut 0 bases from V and 5 bases from J; bases unmatched to any gene: 15. This CDR3 comprises 18 residues. Germline-derived CDR1 and CDR2 are SGHVS and FQNEAQ. This chain's CDR3 is CASSLARTSFLLMDEQYF. The CDR3 nucleotides read TGTGCCAGCAGCTTAGCGAGGACTAGCTTTCTTTTAATGGACGAGCAGTACTTC.

In this sample, this clonotype turned up a few times. J is TRBJ1-6 and V is TRBV15, with 9 bases aligning to TRBD1. The V segment lost 3 bases and the J segment 4 bases; nucleotides outside the gene matches: 10. Germline CDR1 reads LNHNV; CDR2 reads YYDKDF (reference sequence). The CDR3 covers 18 residues. In DNA form, the CDR3 reads TGTGCCACCAGCAGGGGATCTACAGGGGGCAATTATAATTCACCCCTCCACTTT. Translation: CATSRGSTGGNYNSPLHF.

This clonotype was counted once. A much larger clone differs by one base, so this may be a read error. The J gene is TRBJ2-1, the V gene TRBV20-1, with D perhaps being TRBD1 or TRBD2 (5 bases each). From germline, CDR1 is DFQATT and CDR2 SNEGSKA (reference sequence). This CDR3 comprises 15 residues. Between the trimmed V and J ends, which lost 6 bases and 3 bases, there was a span of 18 bases. The CDR3 nucleotides read TGCAGTGCCGGGGCTGGGCGGCTGGTCTACAATGAGCAGTTCTTC. Translated: CSAGAGRLVYNEQFF.

This clonotype was detected a few times. The chain recombines TRBV5-1 with TRBJ2-7; D is possibly TRBD1 (5 bases). The CDR3 covers 14 residues. V lost 5 bases to trimming and J lost 2 bases, with 14 bases between them. The germline V gene has CDR1 SGHRS and CDR2 YFSETQ. The CDR3 protein is CASRETDQTYEQYF. Here the CDR3 DNA reads TGCGCCAGCAGAGAGACAGATCAGACCTACGAGCAGTACTTC.

This clonotype was picked up a small number of times. The CDR3 nucleotides read TGCGCCAGCAGCGGGGAGGTCCTCACCGGGGAGCTGTTTTTT. Its protein product is CASSGEVLTGELFF. This chain uses TRBV5-1 with TRBJ2-2; TRBD2 is a possible D gene (6 bases). The CDR3 is 14 residues long. The V end was cut by 4 bases, the J end by 4 bases, with 11 bases between. CDR1 is SGHRS, CDR2 YFSETQ, per germline. The variable domain in full, with the rest retrieved from reference TRBV5-1 and TRBJ2-2, is KAGVTQTPRYLIKTRGQQVTLSCSPISGHRSVSWYQQTPGQGLQFLFEYFSETQRNKGNFPGRFSGRQFSNSRSEMNVSTLELGDSALYLCASSGEVLTGELFFGEGSRLTVL.

The rearrangement uses TRBV20-1 and TRBJ1-4, with unresolved D. CDR3 length: 13 amino acids. Trimming removed 3 bases at V and 0 bases at J, with 5 bases between. CDR1 and CDR2 from the germline V gene are DFQATT and SNEGSKA (reference sequence). In nucleotides, the CDR3 is TGCAGTGCTAGGGAGTCAACTAATGAAAAACTGTTTTTT. Amino acid sequence: CSARESTNEKLFF.

This chain joins TRBV5-4 and TRBJ1-1; no clear D. V lost 4 bases, J lost 6 bases, and 16 bases lay in between. Germline V gene sequence: CDR1 SGHNT, CDR2 YYREEE (reference sequence). There are 14 residues in the CDR3. Here the CDR3 DNA reads TGTGCCAGCAGCCACCCCGTCCGACACCCTGAAGCTTTCTTT. Protein: CASSHPVRHPEAFF.

V gene TRBV15 combines with J gene TRBJ2-7, with 7 bases matching TRBD2. Germline-derived CDR1 and CDR2 are LNHNV and YYDKDF (reference sequence). The CDR3 is 15 amino acids. J lost 1 base, V lost 3 bases, and 6 bases had no gene match. The CDR3 DNA is TGTGCCACCAGCAGGAACCGGGAGGCGTCCTACGAGCAGTACTTC. It encodes CATSRNREASYEQYF.

This rearrangement joins TRBV3-1 to TRBJ1-5, with no clear D. CDR1 and CDR2 (germline): LGHDT, YNNKEL (reference sequence). With 1 base removed from V and 3 bases from J, the gap between germline ends came to 7 bases. The CDR3 sequence is 14 residues long. The CDR3 nucleotides are TGTGCCAGCAGCCAAGCCGGGCCCAATCAGCCCCAGCATTTT. Translating gives CASSQAGPNQPQHF.